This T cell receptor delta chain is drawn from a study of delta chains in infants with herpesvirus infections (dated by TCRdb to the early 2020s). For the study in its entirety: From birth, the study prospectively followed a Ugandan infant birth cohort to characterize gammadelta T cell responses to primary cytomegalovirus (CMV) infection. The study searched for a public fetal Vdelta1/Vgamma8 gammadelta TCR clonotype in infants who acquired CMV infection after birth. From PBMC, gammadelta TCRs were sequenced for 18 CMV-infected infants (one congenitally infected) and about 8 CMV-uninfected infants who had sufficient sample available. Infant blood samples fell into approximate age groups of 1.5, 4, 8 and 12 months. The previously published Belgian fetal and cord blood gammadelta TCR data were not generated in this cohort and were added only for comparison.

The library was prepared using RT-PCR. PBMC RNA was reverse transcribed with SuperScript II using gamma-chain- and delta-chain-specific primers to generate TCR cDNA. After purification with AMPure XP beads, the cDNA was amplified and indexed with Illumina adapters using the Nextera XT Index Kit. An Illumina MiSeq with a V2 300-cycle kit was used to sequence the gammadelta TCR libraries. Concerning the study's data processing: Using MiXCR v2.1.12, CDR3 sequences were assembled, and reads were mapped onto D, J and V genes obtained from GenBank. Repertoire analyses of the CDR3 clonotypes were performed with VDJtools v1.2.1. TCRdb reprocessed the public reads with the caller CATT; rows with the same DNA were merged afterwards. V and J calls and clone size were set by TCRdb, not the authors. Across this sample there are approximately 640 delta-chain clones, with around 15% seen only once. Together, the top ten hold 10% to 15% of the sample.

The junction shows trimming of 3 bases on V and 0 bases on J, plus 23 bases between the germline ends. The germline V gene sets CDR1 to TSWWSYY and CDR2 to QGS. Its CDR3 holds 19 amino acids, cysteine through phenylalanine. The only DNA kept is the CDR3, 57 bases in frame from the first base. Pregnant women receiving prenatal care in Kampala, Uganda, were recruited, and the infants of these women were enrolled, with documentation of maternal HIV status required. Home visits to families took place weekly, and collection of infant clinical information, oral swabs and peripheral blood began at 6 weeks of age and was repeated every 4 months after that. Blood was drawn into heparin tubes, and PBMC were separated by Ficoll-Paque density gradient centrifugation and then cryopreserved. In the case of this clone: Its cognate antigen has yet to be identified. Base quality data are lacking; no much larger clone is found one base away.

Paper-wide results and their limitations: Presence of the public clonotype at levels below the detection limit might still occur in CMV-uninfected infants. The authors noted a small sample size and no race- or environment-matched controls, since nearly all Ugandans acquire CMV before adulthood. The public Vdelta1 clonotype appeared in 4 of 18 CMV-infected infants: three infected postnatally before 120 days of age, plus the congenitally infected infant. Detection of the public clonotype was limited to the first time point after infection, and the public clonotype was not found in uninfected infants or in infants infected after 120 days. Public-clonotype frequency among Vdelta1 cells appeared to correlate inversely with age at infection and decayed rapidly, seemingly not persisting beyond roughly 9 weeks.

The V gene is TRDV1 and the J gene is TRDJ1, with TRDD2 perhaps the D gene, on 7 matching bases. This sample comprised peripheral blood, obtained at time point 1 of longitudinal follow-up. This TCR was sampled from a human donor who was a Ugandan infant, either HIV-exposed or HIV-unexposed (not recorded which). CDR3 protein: CALGDIFLLGWGDTDKLIF. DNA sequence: TGTGCTCTTGGGGACATTTTCCTACTCGGGTGGGGGGACACCGATAAACTCATCTTT.